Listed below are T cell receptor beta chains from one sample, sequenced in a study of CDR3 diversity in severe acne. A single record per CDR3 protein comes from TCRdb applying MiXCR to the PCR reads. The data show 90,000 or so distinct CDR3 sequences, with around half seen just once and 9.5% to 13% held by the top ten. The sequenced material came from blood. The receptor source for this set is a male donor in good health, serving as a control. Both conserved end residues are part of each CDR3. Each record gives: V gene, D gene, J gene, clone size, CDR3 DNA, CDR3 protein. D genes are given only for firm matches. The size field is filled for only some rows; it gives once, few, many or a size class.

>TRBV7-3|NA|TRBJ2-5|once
TGTGCCAGCAGCCTTGACAGGTACCAAGAGACCCAGTACTTC
CASSLDRYQETQYF
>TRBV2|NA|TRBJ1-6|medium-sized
TGTGCCAGCAGGGGGTCAGGGTGGTTGGAGTCACCCCTCCACTTT
CASRGSGWLESPLHF
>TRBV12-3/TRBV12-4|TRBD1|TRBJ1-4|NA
TGTGCCAGCAGCCCAGGGGGCGCAACTAATGAAAAACTGGTTTTT
CASSPGGATNEKLVF
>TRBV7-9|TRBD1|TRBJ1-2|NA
TGTGCCAGCAGCTTAGCCGGTGGCAGGGGGCAACGTGGCTACACCTTC
CASSLAGGRGQRGYTF
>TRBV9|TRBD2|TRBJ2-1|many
TGTGCCAGCAGCGACCAACTAGCGGGGAATGAGCAGTTCTTC
CASSDQLAGNEQFF
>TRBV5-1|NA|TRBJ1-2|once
TGCGCCAGCAGCACTGGGGGAAACTATGGCTACACCTTC
CASSTGGNYGYTF
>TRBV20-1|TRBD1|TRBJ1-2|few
TGCAGTGCTCAGGGGGAGGCTATAGGCTATGGCTACACCTTC
CSAQGEAIGYGYTF
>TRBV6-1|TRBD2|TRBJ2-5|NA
TGTGCCAGCAGTCCCGGGAGGGTACAAGAGACCCAGTACTTC
CASSPGRVQETQYF
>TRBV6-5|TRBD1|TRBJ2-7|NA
TGTGCCAGCAGTCGGGACAGGGTAGGCGAGCAGTACTTC
CASSRDRVGEQYF
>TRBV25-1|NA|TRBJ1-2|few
TGTGCCAGCAGTTACTCCCGAGGGTACTATGGCTACACCTTC
CASSYSRGYYGYTF
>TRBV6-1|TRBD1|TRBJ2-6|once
TGTGCCAGCAGTTTCACAGGGGGTGGGGCCAACGTCCTGACTTTC
CASSFTGGGANVLTF
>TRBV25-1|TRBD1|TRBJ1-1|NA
TGTGCCAGCCTGGGACAGCGGAACACTGAAGCTTTCTTT
CASLGQRNTEAFF
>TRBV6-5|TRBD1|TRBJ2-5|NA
TGTGCCAGCAGTTACGATATTGAGAGGGGACAGCCCCAGTACTTC
CASSYDIERGQPQYF
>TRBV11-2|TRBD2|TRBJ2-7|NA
TGTGCCAGCAGCTTAGGCGGGACTAGCGGTGCCTACGAGCAGTACTTC
CASSLGGTSGAYEQYF
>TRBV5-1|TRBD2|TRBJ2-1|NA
TGCGCCAGCAGCTTAGCGGGGGGTGCCTATGAGCAGTTCTTC
CASSLAGGAYEQFF
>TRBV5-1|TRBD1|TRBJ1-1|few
TGCGCCAGCAGCTTGACCGGGACAGGGATTGGTACTGAAGCTTTCTTT
CASSLTGTGIGTEAFF
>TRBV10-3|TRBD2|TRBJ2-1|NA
TGTGCCATCGAGGCGGGACTAGCGGGGGGGGGGACCTACAATGAGCAGTTCTTC
CAIEAGLAGGGTYNEQFF
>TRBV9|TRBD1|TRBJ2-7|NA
TGTGCCAGCAGCGTGGGACAGGGAGAGGGGCAGTACTTC
CASSVGQGEGQYF
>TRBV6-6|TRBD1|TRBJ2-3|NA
TGTGCCAGCAGCTGGACAGGCGAACTCACAGATACGCAGTATTTT
CASSWTGELTDTQYF
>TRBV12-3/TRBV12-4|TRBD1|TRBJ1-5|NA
TGTGCCAGCAGCTACAGGGGAAATCAGCCCCAGCATTTT
CASSYRGNQPQHF
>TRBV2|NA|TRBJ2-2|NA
TGTGCCAGCAGTGTTAGGGGAACCACCGGGACCGGGGAGCTGTTTTTT
CASSVRGTTGTGELFF
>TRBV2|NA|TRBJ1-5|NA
TGTGCCAGCGGGAGGGGTGGCAATCAGCCCCAGCATTTT
CASGRGGNQPQHF
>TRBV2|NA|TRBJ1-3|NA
TGTGCCAGCAGTAAGGACGGCTCCTTCTCTGGAAACACCATATATTTT
CASSKDGSFSGNTIYF
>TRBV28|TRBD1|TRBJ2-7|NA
TGTGCCAGCAGTATGGACAGGGTGCCCTACGAGCAGTACTTC
CASSMDRVPYEQYF
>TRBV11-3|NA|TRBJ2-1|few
NA
CASSFYICSVGGTDYNEQFF
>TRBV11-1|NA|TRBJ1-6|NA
TGTGCCAGCACAGGACAAATTAATTCACCCCTCCACTTT
CASTGQINSPLHF
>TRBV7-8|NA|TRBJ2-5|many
TGTGCCAGCAGCTTAGTACGAGAGACCCAGTACTTC
CASSLVRETQYF
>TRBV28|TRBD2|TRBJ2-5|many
TGTGCCAGCAGTTGGAGAGCGGGAGGGGGGGAGACCCAGTACTTC
CASSWRAGGGETQYF
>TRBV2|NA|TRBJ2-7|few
TGTGCCAGCAGTGACTTGGACACCCCTAAGAACGAGCAGTACTTC
CASSDLDTPKNEQYF
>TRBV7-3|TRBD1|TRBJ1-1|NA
TGTGCCAGCAGCTCCGGCGGGACAGGGTTTGAAGCTTTCTTT
CASSSGGTGFEAFF
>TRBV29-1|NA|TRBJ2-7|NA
TGCAGCGTCGTCATAGCGGCCTCCTTGGACGAGCAGTACTTC
CSVVIAASLDEQYF
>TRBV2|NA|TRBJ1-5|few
TGTGCCAGCAGTGGTGGGACGGGTAAGAATCAGCCCCAGCATTTT
CASSGGTGKNQPQHF
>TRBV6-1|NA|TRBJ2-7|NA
TGTGCCAGCAGTGTAGGGGGTTGGAACGAGCAGTACTTC
CASSVGGWNEQYF
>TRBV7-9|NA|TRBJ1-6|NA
TGTGCCAGCAGTTTACGGGCCTCGGGTTCACCCCTCCACTTT
CASSLRASGSPLHF
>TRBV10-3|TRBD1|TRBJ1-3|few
TGTGCCATCAGCAGACAGGGTGACTCTGGAAACACCATATATTTT
CAISRQGDSGNTIYF
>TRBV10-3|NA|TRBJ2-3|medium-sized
TGTGCCATCAGTGAGAACCCTCACGGCACAGATACGCAGTATTTT
CAISENPHGTDTQYF
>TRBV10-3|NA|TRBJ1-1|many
TGTGCCATCAATCGACAGCGTGACACTGAAGCTTTCTTT
CAINRQRDTEAFF
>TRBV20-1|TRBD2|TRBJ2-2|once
TGCGGTGCTAGGGCTAGCGGGGACACCAGGGAGCTGTTCTTT
CGARASGDTRELFF
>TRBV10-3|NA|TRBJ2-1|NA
TGTGCCATCAGTGAAGTGGGTAGCGAGCAGTTCTTC
CAISEVGSEQFF
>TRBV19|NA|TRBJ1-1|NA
TGTGCCAGTAGTCCCCGGGGTAGCACTGAAGCTTTCTTT
CASSPRGSTEAFF
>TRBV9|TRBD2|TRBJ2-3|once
TGTGCCAGCAGCGTGGAGGCTAGCGGGGGGGCCTACAGCACAGATACGCAGTATTTT
CASSVEASGGAYSTDTQYF
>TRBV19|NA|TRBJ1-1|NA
TGTGCCAGTAGTATTGCAGGAACAGGTGAAGCTTTCTTT
CASSIAGTGEAFF
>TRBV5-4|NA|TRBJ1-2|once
TGTGCCTGCCCTGCCTGCCAAGCTGCTGGCGGTTTAGGAGAATCTAACTATGGCTACACCTTC
CACPACQAAGGLGESNYGYTF
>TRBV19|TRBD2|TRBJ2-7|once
TGTGCCAGCTCACCGACTAGCGGGAGCAACGAGCAGTACTTC
CASSPTSGSNEQYF
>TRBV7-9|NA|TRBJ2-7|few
TGTGCCAGCAGCCCCCTCAATAGAATCTACGAGCAGTACTTC
CASSPLNRIYEQYF
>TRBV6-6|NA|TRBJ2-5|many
TGTGCCAGCAGCCCTACCCCTGGCCAAGAGACCCAGTACTTC
CASSPTPGQETQYF
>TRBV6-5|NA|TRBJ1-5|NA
TGTGCCAGCAGACTACGGACAAGCAATCAGCCCCAGCATTTT
CASRLRTSNQPQHF
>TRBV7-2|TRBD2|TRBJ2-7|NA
TGTGCCAGCAGCTTAGAGTCTAGCGGGAGACACGAGCAGTACTTC
CASSLESSGRHEQYF
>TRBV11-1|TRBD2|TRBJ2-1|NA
TGTGCCAGCAGCCCCGGGAGCGGGGCAGCCTACAATGAGCAGTTCTTC
CASSPGSGAAYNEQFF
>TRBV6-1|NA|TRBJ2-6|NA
TGTGCCAGCAGTGAGGCGCCCGGGGCCAACGTCCTGACTTTC
CASSEAPGANVLTF
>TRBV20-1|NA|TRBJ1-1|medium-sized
TGCAGTGCTCTGACAGCTTTGAACACTGAAGCTTTCTTT
CSALTALNTEAFF
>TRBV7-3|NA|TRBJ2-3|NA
TGTGCCAGCAGCTTGGAGCCGGACAATGGGCAGTATTTT
CASSLEPDNGQYF
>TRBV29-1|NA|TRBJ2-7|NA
TGCAGCGTTCCCTGGTGGCCCTACGAGCAGTACTTC
CSVPWWPYEQYF
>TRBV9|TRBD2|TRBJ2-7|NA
TGTGCCAGCAGCGTACTAGCGGGAGCTTTCGACGAGCAGTACTTC
CASSVLAGAFDEQYF
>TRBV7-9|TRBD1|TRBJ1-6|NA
TGTGCCAGCAGCTCCTGGACAGGGGATTCACCCCTCCACTTT
CASSSWTGDSPLHF